This TCR beta chain was captured by sequencing in a study of cytomegalovirus exposure and HLA in healthy donors. Regarding the study as a whole: The tendency of first-cohort TCR clusters to co-occur in the 110 or so validation repertoires emerged from a later analysis. Among TCR beta chains, those listed as cytomegalovirus-associated numbered over 150.

A roughly 120-subject validation cohort, separate from the roughly 680-subject first cohort, supplied the donors. There are 14 residues in the CDR3. The germline gives CDR1 SNHLY, CDR2 FYNNEI. Trimming took off 4 bases at V and 5 bases at J, with 13 bases between the two ends. Sequenced by immunoSEQ multiplex PCR; TCRdb stores in-frame clones only, minus some. The profile shows around 170,000 clones, around 85% of them singletons. This clone has just one count. What it binds is not known. The V gene is TRBV2, the J gene TRBJ2-3; no firm D call. Specimen: PBMCs. This sequence originates from a man younger than 30 in good health and CMV-seropositive. CDR3 in amino acids: CASSGSERIDTQYF. The CDR3 region has the DNA TGTGCCAGCAGTGGCTCGGAGAGAATAGATACGCAGTATTTT.